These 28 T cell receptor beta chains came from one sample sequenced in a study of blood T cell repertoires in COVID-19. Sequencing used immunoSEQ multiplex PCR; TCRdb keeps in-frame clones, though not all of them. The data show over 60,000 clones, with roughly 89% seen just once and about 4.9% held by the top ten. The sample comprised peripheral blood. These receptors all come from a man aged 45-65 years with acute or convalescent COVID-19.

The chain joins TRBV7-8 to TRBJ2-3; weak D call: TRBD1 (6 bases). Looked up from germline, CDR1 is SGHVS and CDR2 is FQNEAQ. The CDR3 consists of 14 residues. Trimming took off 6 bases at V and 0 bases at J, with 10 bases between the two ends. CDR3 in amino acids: CASRPQGSTDTQYF. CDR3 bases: TGTGCCAGCAGACCACAGGGTAGCACAGATACGCAGTATTTT.

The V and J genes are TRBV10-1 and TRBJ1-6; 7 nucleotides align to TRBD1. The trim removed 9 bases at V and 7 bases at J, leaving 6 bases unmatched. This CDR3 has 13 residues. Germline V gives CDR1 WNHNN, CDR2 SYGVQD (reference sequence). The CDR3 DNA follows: TGCGCCAGGGGGCAGGGGGTAAATTCACCCCTCCACTTT. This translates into CARGQGVNSPLHF.

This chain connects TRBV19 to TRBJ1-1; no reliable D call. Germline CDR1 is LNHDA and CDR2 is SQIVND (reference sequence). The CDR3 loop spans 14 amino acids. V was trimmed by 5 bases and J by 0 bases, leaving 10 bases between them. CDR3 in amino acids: CASSHGLVNTEAFF. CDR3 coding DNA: TGTGCCAGTAGTCACGGACTGGTGAACACTGAAGCTTTCTTT.

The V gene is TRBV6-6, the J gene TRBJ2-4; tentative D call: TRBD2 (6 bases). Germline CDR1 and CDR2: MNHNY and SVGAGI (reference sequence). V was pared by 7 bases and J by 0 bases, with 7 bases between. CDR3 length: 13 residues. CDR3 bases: TGTGCCAGCACGGGACTAGCCAAAAACATTCAGTACTTC. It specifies CASTGLAKNIQYF.

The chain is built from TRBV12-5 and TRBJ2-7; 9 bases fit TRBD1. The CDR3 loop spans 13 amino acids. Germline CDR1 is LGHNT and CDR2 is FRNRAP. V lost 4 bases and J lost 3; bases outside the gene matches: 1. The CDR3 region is CASGWDRDYEQYF. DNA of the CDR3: TGTGCTAGTGGTTGGGACAGGGACTACGAGCAGTACTTC.

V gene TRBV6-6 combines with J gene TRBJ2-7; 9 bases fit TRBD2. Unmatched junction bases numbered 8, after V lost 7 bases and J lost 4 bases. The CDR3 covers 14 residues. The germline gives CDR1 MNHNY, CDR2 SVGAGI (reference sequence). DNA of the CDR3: TGTGCCAGCACTGGCGGGAGGGCCGGGTACGAGCAGTACTTC. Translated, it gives CASTGGRAGYEQYF.

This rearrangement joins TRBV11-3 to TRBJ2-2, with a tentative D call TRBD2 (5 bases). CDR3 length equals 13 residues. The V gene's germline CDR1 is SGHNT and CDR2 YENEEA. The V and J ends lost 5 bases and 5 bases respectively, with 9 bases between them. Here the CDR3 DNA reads TGTGCCAGCAGCCCGCTAGCTACCGGGGAGCTGTTTTTT. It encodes CASSPLATGELFF.

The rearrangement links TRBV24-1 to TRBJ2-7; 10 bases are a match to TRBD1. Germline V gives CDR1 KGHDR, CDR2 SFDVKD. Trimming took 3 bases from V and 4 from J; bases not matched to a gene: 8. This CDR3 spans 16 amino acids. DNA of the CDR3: TGTGCCACCAGTGATCCCAGGACAGGGGGGGGGTACGAGCAGTACTTC. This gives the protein CATSDPRTGGGYEQYF.

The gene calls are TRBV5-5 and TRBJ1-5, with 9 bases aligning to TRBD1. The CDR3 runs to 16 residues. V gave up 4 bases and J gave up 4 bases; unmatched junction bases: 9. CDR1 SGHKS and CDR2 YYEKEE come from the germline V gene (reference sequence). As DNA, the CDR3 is TGTGCCAGCAGCCCGGCAGGACAGGGGAAGAATCAGCCCCAGCATTTT. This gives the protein CASSPAGQGKNQPQHF.

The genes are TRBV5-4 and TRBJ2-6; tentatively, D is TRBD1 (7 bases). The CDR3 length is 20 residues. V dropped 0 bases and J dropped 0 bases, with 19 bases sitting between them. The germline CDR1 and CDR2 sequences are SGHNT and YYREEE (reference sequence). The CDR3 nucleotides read TGTGCCAGCAGCTTGGGGGGGGACAGACTCCGCTTCTCTGGGGCCAACGTCCTGACTTTC. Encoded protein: CASSLGGDRLRFSGANVLTF.

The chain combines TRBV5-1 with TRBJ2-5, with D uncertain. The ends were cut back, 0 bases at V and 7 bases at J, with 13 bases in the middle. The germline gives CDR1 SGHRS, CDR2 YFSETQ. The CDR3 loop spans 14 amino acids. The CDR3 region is CASSLASDLATQYF. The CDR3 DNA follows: TGCGCCAGCAGCTTGGCGTCAGACTTAGCGACCCAGTACTTC.

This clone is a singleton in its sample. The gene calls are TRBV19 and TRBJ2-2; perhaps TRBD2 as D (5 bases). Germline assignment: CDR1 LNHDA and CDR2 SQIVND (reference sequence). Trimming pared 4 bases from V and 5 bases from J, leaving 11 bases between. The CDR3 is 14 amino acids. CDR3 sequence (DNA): TGTGCCAGTAGTACTACGCGGGCAACCGGGGAGCTGTTTTTT. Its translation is CASSTTRATGELFF.

CDR3 region: CASGPPRRGNSYEQYF. In DNA, the CDR3 is TGTGCTAGTGGCCCCCCCCGTCGGGGTAACTCCTACGAGCAGTACTTC. V and J are TRBV12-5 and TRBJ2-7; perhaps TRBD2 as D (5 bases). Germline V gene data show CDR1 as LGHNT and CDR2 as FRNRAP. Trimming cost V 6 bases and J 0 bases, with 18 bases left between them. The CDR3 is 16 residues long.

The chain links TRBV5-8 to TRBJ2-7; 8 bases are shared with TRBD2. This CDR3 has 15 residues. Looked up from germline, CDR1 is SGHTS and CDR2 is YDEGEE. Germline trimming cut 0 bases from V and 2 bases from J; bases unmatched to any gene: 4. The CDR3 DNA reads TGTGCCAGCAGCTTGGATACCGGGAGGGCCTACGAGCAGTACTTC. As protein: CASSLDTGRAYEQYF. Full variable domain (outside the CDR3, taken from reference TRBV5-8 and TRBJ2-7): EAGVTQSPTHLIKTRGQQATLRCSPISGHTSVYWYQQALGLGLQFLLWYDEGEERNRGNFPPRFSGRQFPNYSSELNVNALELEDSALYLCASSLDTGRAYEQYFGPGTRLTVT.

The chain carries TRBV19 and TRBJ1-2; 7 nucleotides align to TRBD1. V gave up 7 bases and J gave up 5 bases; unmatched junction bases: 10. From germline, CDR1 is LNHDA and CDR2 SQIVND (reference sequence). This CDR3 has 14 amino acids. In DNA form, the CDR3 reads TGTGCCAGTAATCTACAGGGGCAGGATTATGGCTACACCTTC. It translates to CASNLQGQDYGYTF.

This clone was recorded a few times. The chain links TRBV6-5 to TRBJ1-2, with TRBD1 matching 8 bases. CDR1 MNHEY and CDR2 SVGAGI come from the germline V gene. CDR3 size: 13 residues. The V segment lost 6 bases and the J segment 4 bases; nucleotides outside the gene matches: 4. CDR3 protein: CASRPTGGYGYTF. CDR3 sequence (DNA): TGTGCCAGCAGGCCCACAGGGGGCTATGGCTACACCTTC.

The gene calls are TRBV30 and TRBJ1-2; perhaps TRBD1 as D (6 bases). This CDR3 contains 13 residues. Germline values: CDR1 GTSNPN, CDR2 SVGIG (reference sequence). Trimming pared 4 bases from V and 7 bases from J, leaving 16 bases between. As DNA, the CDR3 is TGTGCCTGGACCCCTACACAGGGAGTTGGCTACACCTTC. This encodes CAWTPTQGVGYTF.

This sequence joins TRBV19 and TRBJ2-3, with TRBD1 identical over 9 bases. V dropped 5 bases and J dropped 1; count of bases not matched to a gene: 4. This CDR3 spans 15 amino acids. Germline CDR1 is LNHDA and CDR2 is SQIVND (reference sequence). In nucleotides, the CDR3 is TGTGCCAGTAGTGAGGGACAGGGAGGCACAGATACGCAGTATTTT. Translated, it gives CASSEGQGGTDTQYF. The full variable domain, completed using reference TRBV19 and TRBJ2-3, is DGGITQSPKYLFRKEGQNVTLSCEQNLNHDAMYWYRQDPGQGLRLIYYSQIVNDFQKGDIAEGYSVSREKKESFPLTVTSAQKNPTAFYLCASSEGQGGTDTQYFGPGTRLTVL.

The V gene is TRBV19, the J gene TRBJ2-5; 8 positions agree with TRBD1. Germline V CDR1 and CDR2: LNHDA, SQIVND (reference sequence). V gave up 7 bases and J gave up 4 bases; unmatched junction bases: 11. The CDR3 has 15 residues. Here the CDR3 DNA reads TGTGCCAGTACATTTACCAGGGGGCAGGGAGAGACCCAGTACTTC. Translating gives CASTFTRGQGETQYF.

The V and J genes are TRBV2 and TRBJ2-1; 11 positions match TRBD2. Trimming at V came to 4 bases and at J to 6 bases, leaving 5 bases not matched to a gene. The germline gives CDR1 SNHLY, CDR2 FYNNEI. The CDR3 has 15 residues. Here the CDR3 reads CASSVELAGANEQFF. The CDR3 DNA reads TGTGCCAGCAGTGTCGAACTAGCGGGAGCCAATGAGCAGTTCTTC.

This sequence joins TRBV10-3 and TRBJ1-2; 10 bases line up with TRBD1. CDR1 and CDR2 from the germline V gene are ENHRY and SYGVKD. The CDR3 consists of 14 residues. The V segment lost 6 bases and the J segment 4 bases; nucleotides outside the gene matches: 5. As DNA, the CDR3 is TGTGCCATCAGGCCGGGACAGGGGACCTATGGCTACACCTTC. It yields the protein CAIRPGQGTYGYTF.

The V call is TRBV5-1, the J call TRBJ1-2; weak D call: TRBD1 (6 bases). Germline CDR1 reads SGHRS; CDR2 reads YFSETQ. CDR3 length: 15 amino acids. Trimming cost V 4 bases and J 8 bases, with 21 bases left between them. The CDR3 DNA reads TGCGCCAGCAGCCTCCCGGACAGCCCCTCGGGGGGCTACACCTTC. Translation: CASSLPDSPSGGYTF.

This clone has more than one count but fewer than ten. CDR3 protein: CASSVQGTSTDTQYF. As DNA, the CDR3 is TGCGCCAGCAGCGTGCAGGGGACCAGCACAGATACGCAGTATTTT. The rearrangement joins TRBV5-1 to TRBJ2-3; tentative D call: TRBD1 (6 bases). From germline, CDR1 is SGHRS and CDR2 YFSETQ. This CDR3 has 15 amino acids. Trimming left V 4 bases short and J 0 bases short, with 12 bases between.

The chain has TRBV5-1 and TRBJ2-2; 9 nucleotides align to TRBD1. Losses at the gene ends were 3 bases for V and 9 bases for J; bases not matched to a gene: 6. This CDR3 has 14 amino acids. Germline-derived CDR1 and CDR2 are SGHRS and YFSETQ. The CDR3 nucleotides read TGCGCCAGCAGCTGGGGGACAGGGAATCGGGAGCTGTTTTTT. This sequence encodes CASSWGTGNRELFF.

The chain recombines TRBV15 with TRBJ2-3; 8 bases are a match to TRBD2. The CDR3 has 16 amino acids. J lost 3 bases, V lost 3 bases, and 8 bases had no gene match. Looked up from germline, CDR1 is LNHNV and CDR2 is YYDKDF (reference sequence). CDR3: CATSSGAAGGTDTQYF. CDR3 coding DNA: TGTGCCACCAGCAGCGGGGCGGCGGGAGGAACAGATACGCAGTATTTT.

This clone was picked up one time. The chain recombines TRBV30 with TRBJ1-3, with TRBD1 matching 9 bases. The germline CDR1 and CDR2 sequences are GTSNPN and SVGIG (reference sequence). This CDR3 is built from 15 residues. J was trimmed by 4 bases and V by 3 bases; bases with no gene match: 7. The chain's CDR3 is CAWRDRGPGGNTIYF. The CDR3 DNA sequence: TGTGCCTGGAGGGACAGGGGACCGGGAGGAAACACCATATATTTT.

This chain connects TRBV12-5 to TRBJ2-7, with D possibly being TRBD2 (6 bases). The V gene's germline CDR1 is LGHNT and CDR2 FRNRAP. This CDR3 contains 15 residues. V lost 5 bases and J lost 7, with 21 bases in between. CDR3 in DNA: TGTGCTAGTGGTCCCCCGGGACTGGGAGTTGTAGAGCAGTACTTC. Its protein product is CASGPPGLGVVEQYF.

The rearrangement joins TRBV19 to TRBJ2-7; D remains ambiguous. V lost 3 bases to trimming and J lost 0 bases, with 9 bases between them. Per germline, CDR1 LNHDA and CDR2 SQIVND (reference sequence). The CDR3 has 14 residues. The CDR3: CASSIPGSSYEQYF. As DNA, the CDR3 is TGTGCCAGTAGTATTCCGGGTAGCTCCTACGAGCAGTACTTC.